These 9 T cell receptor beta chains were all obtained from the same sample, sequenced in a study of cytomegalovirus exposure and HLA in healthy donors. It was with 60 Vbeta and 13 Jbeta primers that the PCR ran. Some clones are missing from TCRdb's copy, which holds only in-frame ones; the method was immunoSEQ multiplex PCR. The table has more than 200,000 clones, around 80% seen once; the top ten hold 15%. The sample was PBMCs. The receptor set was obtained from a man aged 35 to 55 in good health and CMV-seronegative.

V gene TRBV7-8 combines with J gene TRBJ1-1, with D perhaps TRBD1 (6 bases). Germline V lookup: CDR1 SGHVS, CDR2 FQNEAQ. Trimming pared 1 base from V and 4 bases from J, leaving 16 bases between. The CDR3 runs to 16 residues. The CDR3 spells CASSLVQGVSGTEAFF. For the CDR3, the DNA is TGTGCCAGCAGCTTAGTACAGGGAGTATCGGGCACTGAAGCTTTCTTT. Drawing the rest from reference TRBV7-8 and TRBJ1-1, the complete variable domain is GAGVSQSPRYKVAKRGQDVALRCDPISGHVSLFWYQQALGQGPEFLTYFQNEAQLDKSGLPSDRFFAERPEGSVSTLKIQRTQQEDSAVYLCASSLVQGVSGTEAFFGQGTRLTVV.

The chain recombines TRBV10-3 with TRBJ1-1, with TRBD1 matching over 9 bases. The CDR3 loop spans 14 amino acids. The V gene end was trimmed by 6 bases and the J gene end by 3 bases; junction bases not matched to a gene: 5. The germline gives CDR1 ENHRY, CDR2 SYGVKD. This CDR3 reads CAIRDRDRDTEAFF. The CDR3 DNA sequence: TGTGCCATCAGGGACCGGGACAGGGACACTGAAGCTTTCTTT.

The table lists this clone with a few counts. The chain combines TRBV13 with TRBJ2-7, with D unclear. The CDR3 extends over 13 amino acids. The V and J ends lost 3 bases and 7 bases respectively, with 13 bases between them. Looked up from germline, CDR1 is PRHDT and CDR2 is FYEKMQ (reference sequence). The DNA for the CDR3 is TGTGCCAGCAGCTTCTACCTAGAACCGGAGCAGTACTTC. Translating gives CASSFYLEPEQYF. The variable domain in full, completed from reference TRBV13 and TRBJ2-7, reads AAGVIQSPRHLIKEKRETATLKCYPIPRHDTVYWYQQGPGQDPQFLISFYEKMQSDKGSIPDRFSAQQFSDYHSELNMSSLELGDSALYFCASSFYLEPEQYFGPGTRLTVT.

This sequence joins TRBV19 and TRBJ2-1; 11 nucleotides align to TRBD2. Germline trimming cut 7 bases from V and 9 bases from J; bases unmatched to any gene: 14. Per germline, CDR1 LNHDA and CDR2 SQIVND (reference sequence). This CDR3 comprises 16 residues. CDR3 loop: CASKPSTSGKSSEQFF. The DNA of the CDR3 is TGTGCCAGTAAACCCTCGACTAGCGGGAAGAGTTCTGAGCAGTTCTTC.

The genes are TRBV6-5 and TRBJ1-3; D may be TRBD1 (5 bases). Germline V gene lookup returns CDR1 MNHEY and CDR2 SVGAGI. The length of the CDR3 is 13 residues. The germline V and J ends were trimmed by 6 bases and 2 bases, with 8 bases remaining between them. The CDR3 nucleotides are TGTGCCAGCAGAGCAGGGCCTGGAAACACCATATATTTT. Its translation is CASRAGPGNTIYF.

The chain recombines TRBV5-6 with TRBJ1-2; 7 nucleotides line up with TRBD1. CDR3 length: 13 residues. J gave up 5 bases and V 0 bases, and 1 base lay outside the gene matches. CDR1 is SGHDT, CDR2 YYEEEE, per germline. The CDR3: CASSLEQGYGYTF. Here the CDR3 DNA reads TGTGCCAGCAGCTTGGAACAGGGGTATGGCTACACCTTC.

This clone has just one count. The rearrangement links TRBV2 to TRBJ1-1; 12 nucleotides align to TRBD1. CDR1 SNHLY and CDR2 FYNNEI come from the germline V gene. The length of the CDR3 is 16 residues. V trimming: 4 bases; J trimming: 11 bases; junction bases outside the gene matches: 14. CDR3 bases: TGTGCCAGCAGTGGAACCCTCCGGGACAGGGGGCGGAGTGCTTTCTTT. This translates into CASSGTLRDRGRSAFF.

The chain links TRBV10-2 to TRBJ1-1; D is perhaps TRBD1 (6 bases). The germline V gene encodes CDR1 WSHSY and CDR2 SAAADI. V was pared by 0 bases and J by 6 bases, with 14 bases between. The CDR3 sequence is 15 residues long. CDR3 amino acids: CASSESRGFRPEAFF. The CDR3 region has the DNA TGCGCCAGCAGTGAGTCGAGGGGGTTCCGACCTGAAGCTTTCTTT.

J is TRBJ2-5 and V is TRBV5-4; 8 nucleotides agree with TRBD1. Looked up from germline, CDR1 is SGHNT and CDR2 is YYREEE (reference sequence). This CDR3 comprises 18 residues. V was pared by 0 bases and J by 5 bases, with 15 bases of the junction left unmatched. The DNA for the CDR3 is TGTGCCAGCAGCTTGGCCTGGGTCCCGGCAGGGGGCATGGAGACCCAGTACTTC. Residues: CASSLAWVPAGGMETQYF.